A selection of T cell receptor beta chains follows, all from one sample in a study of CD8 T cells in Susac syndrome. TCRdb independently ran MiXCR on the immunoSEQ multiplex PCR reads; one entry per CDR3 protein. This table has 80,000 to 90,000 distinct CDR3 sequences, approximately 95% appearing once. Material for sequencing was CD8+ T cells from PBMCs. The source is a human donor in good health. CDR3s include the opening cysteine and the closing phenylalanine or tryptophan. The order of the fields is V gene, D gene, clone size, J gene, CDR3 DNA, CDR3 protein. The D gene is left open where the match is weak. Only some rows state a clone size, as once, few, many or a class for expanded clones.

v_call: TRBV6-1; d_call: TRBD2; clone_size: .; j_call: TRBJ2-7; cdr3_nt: TGTGCCAGCAGGCCTCCCGGGCTAGCGGGCACCTACGAGCAGTACTTC; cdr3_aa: CASRPPGLAGTYEQYF
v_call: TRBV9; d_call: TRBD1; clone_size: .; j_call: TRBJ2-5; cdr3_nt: TGTGCCAGCAGCGCGTCCGGGACAGGGGGCGGGGAGACCCAGTACTTC; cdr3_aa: CASSASGTGGGETQYF
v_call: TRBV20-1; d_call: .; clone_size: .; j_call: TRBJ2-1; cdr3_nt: TGCAGTGCTAGAGAGGGGACCCCGGAGGGGTACAATGAGCAGTTCTTC; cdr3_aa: CSAREGTPEGYNEQFF
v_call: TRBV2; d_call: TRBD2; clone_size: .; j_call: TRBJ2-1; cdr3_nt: TGTGCCAGCAGTGACCCCGGACTAGCGGGAACCTACAATGAGCAGTTCTTC; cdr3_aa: CASSDPGLAGTYNEQFF
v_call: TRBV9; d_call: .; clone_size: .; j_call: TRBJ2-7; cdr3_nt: TGTGCCAGCAGCGTAGGCGACAGCATCTCCTACGAGCAGTACTTC; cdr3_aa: CASSVGDSISYEQYF
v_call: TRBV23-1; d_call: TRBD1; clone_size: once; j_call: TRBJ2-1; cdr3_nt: TGCGCCAGCAGTCAGGGGGACAGAAAAGCCAGAATGGGGACCTACAATGAGCAGTTCTTC; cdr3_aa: CASSQGDRKARMGTYNEQFF
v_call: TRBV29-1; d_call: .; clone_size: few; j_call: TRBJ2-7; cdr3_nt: TGCAGCGTTGAATCCGGGTACGAGCAGTACTTC; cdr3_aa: CSVESGYEQYF
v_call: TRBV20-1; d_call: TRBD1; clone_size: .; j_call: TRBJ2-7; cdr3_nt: TGCAGTGCCCAAGGGGACAGAACAGCCTACGAGCAGTACTTC; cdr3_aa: CSAQGDRTAYEQYF
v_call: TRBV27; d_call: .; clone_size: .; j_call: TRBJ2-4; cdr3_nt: TGTGCCAGCAGACAGGGCATCGACAACATTCAGTACTTC; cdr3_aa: CASRQGIDNIQYF
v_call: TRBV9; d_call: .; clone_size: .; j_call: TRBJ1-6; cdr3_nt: TGTGCCAGCACCACCGGGGGGGGCTTTAATTCACCCCCCCACTTT; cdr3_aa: CASTTGGGFNSPPHF
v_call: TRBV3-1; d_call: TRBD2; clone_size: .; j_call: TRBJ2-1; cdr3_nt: TGTGCCAGCAGCCTGACTAGCGGGGGGGCAGATGAGCAGTTCTTC; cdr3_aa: CASSLTSGGADEQFF
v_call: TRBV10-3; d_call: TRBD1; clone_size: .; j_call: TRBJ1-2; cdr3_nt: TGTGCCACTACTACGACAGGGAAAGAGAGCTATGGCTACACCTTC; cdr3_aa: CATTTTGKESYGYTF
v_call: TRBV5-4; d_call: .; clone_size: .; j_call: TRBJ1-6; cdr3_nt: TGTGCCAGCAGCTCCTATAATTCACCCCTCCACTTT; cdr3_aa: CASSSYNSPLHF
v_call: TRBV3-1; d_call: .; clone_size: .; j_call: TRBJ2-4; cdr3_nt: TGTGCCAGCAGCCAAAACCGGGACGAAAACATTCAGTACTTC; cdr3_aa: CASSQNRDENIQYF
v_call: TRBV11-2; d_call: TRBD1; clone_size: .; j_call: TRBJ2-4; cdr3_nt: TGTGCCAGCAGCTTATACACAGGGGTAGTGGGTCTAGCCAAAAACATTCAGTACTTC; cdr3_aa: CASSLYTGVVGLAKNIQYF
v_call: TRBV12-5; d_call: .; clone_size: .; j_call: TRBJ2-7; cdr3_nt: TGTGCTAGTGGGGAGACAGGACTACTCGAGCAGTACTTC; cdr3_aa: CASGETGLLEQYF
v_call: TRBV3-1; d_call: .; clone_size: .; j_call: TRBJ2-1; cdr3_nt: TGTGCCAGCAGCCGCGTCCTCGGGGGCGGCTACAATGAGCAGTTCTTC; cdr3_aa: CASSRVLGGGYNEQFF
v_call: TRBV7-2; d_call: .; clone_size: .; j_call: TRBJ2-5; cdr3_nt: TGTGCCAGCACCGTTGGGTACCAAGAGACCCAGTACTTC; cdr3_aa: CASTVGYQETQYF
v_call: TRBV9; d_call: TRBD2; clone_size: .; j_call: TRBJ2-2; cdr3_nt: TGTGCCAGCAGCGTATCGACTAGCGGCAACACCGGGGAGCTGTTTTTT; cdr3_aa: CASSVSTSGNTGELFF
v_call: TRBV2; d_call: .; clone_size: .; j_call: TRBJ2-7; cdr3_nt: TGTGCCAGCTCCCTAGCGAGGGGGCTATCCTACGAGCAGTACTTC; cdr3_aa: CASSLARGLSYEQYF
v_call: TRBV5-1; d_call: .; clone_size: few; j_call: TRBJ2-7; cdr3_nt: TGCGCCAGCTCTGAAACAGAGACCTACGAGCAGTACTTC; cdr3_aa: CASSETETYEQYF
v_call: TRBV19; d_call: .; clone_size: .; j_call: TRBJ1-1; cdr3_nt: TGTGCCAGTAACCCCGTTGGAGCTGGAGTGAACACTGAAGCTTTCTTT; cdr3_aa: CASNPVGAGVNTEAFF
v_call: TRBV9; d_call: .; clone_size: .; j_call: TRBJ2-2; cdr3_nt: TGTGCCAGCAGCGTAGGTGCGAACACCGGGGAGCTGTTTTTT; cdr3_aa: CASSVGANTGELFF
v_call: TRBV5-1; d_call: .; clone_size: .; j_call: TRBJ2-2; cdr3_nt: TGCGCCAGCAGCCCCCAGATGACAGGCCCGAACACCGGGGAGCTGTTTTTT; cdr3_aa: CASSPQMTGPNTGELFF
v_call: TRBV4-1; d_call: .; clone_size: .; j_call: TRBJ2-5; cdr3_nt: TGCGCCAGCAGCCAAGGGAACTACCAAGAGACCCAGTACTTC; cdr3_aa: CASSQGNYQETQYF
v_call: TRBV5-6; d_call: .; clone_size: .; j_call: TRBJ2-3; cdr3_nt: TGTGCCAGCAGCTTTGGTGGTACGCAGTATTTT; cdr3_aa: CASSFGGTQYF
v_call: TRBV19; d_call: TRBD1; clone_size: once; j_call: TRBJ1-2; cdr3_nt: TGTGCCAGTATGGGACAGGACTATGGCTACACCTTC; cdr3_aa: CASMGQDYGYTF
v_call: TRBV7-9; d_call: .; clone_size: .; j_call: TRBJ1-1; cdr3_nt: TGTGCCATCGCCCCTGAAGCTTTCTTT; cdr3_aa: CAIAPEAFF
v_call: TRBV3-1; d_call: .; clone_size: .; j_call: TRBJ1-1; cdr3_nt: TGTGCCAGCAGCCAAGAGGCGGCAACCCCAACGGCTGAAGCTTTCTTT; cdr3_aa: CASSQEAATPTAEAFF
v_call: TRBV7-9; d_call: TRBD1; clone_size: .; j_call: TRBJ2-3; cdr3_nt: TGTGCCAGCAGCAAAGGACAGGGGCCCACAGATACGCAGTATTTT; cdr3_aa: CASSKGQGPTDTQYF
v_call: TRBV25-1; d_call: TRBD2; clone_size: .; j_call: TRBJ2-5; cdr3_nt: TGTGCCAGCAGGGGAGGGAACGAGACCCAGTACTTC; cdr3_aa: CASRGGNETQYF
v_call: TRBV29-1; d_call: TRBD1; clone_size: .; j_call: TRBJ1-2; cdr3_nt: TGCAGCGTTCTCTTGGGACAGGGCAACTATGGCTACACCTTC; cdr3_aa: CSVLLGQGNYGYTF
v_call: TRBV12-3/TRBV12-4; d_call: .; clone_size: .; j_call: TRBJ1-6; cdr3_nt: TGTGCCAGCAGTTTTGGGGGCTTATCGGGCTATAATTCACCCCTCCACTTT; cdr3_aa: CASSFGGLSGYNSPLHF
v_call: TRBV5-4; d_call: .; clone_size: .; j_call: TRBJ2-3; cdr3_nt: TGTGCCAGCAGCCCAAGGGAATTTGGGACAGATACGCAGTATTTT; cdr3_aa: CASSPREFGTDTQYF
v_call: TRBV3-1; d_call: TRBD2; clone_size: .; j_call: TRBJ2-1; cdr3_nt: TGTGCCAGCAGCCAAGAACTAGCGGATGGCGCCTACAATGAGCAGTTCTTC; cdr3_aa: CASSQELADGAYNEQFF
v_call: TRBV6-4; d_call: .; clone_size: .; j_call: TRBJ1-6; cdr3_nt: TGTGCCGGCCGAACCCGGGGACGTTTCAATTCACCCCTCCACTTT; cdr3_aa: CAGRTRGRFNSPLHF
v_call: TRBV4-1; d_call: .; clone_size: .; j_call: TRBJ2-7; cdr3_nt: TGCGCCAGCAGCCAGGGGCCAAGCTCCTACGAGCAGTACTTC; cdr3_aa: CASSQGPSSYEQYF
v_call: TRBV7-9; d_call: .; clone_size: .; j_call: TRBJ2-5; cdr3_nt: TGTGCCAGTGACGGGGAGACCCAGTACTTC; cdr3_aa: CASDGETQYF
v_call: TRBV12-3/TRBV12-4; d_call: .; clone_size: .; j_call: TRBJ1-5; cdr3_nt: TGTGCCAGCAGCCGCACAGATCAGCCCCAGCATTTT; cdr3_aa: CASSRTDQPQHF
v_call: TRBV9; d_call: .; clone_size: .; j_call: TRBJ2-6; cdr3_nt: TGTGCCAGCAGCCCCAATGGGGCCAACGTCCTGACTTTC; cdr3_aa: CASSPNGANVLTF
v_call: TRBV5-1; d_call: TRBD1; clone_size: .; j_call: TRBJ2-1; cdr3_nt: TGCGCCAGCAGCCACGGGACAGGGGGCTCCTACAATGAGCAGTTCTTC; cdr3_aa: CASSHGTGGSYNEQFF
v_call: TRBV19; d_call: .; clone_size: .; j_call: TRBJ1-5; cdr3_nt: TGTGCCAGCCCCTCCCAGGGCAATCAGCCCCAGCATTTT; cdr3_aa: CASPSQGNQPQHF